This TCR beta chain stems from a study of cytomegalovirus exposure and HLA in healthy donors. In the PCR, 60 Vbeta and 13 Jbeta primers were used. Generated by immunoSEQ multiplex PCR, the TCRdb table keeps only in-frame clones and is missing some. Seen here are about 110,000 clones, 77% observed once, and the top ten hold approximately 4.5%. The CDR3 is 16 residues long. Germline CDR1 reads LNHDA; CDR2 reads SQIVND (reference sequence). After removal of 5 bases from V and 4 bases from J, the junction contained 7 bases not matched to a gene. Only one count was recorded for this clone. Sequencing used PBMCs. The origin of this receptor is a male donor in good health and CMV-seronegative. The chain carries TRBV19 and TRBJ2-7; 14 bases fit TRBD2. The CDR3 is CASSLTRTSGRYEQYF. The CDR3 nucleotides read TGTGCCAGTAGTTTAACTCGGACTAGCGGGAGGTACGAGCAGTACTTC.